This is a list of T cell receptor beta chains from one sample in a study of shared clonotypes between healthy human individuals. Only in-frame clones appear in the TCRdb table, and some are missing; sequencing was by immunoSEQ multiplex PCR. The sample yields around 2.3 million clones, more than 90% seen once. Input material: naive CD4+ T cells sorted from blood. The receptor set was obtained from a man aged 18 to 29 in good health. Each CDR3 is given with its conserved first and last residue. D genes are given only for firm matches. Not every row has a clone size; where given, it reads once, few, many or a size class.

TRBJ2-1 | TRBV5-6 | . | . | CASSDLRTPPEQFF | TGTGCCAGCAGCGACCTTCGGACCCCGCCTGAGCAGTTCTTC
TRBJ2-3 | TRBV11-2 | . | . | CASSSQQPDTQYF | TGTGCCAGCAGTTCACAGCAACCAGATACGCAGTATTTT
TRBJ1-1 | TRBV2 | . | . | CASSDFPRGPGAFF | TGTGCCAGCAGTGACTTCCCCCGGGGGCCCGGAGCTTTCTTT
TRBJ1-2 | TRBV7-9 | few | . | CASSPSIF | TGTGCCAGCAGCCCCTCGATCTTC
TRBJ1-1 | TRBV7-2 | . | . | CASSLESGSGTEAFF | TGTGCCAGCAGCTTAGAATCAGGGTCGGGCACTGAAGCTTTCTTT
TRBJ2-3 | TRBV4-1 | . | . | CASSQDPLSTDTQYF | TGCGCCAGCAGCCAAGACCCCCTATCCACAGATACGCAGTATTTT
TRBJ2-3 | TRBV5-1 | . | . | CASSPGVKGGTDTQYF | TGCGCCAGCAGCCCGGGGGTTAAGGGTGGGACAGATACGCAGTATTTT
TRBJ2-3 | TRBV11-2 | . | TRBD2 | CASSSGGTSTDTQYF | TGTGCCAGCAGCTCGGGGGGAACTAGCACAGATACGCAGTATTTT
TRBJ2-2 | TRBV10-1 | . | TRBD1 | CATGTANTGELFF | TGCGCCACCGGGACAGCGAACACCGGGGAGCTGTTTTTT
TRBJ2-7 | TRBV7-2 | once | TRBD1 | CASSLGPGQGVYEQYF | TGTGCCAGCAGCTTAGGGCCCGGACAGGGGGTTTACGAGCAGTACTTC
TRBJ2-7 | TRBV4-2 | . | . | CASSQERGYEQYF | TGTGCCAGCAGCCAAGAAAGGGGTTACGAGCAGTACTTC
TRBJ1-4 | TRBV30 | . | . | CAWSRGEKLFF | TGTGCCTGGAGTCGGGGTGAAAAACTGTTTTTT
TRBJ1-2 | TRBV27 | . | TRBD1 | CASSLTGNYGYTF | TGTGCCAGCAGTTTGACAGGGAACTATGGCTACACCTTC
TRBJ1-2 | TRBV5-1 | . | TRBD1 | CASSPVGVGQGIDGYTF | TGCGCCAGCAGCCCCGTGGGGGTGGGACAGGGGATCGACGGCTACACCTTC
TRBJ2-2 | TRBV9 | . | TRBD2 | CASSPRARGGLAGELFF | TGTGCCAGCAGCCCCCGCGCGCGGGGGGGCTTAGCCGGGGAGCTGTTTTTT
TRBJ1-1 | TRBV10-1 | . | TRBD1 | CASSLTGQYTEAFF | TGCGCCAGCAGTCTGACAGGGCAGTACACTGAAGCTTTCTTT
TRBJ1-3 | TRBV6-1 | . | . | CASRGGHSGNTIYF | TGTGCCAGCAGGGGGGGACACTCTGGAAACACCATATATTTT
TRBJ2-5 | TRBV7-2 | . | . | CASSLSRVQETQYF | TGTGCCAGCAGCTTGTCCAGGGTCCAAGAGACCCAGTACTTC
TRBJ1-6 | TRBV7-9 | . | TRBD1 | CASSLEDRPEVPLHF | TGTGCCAGCAGCTTAGAGGACAGGCCCGAAGTCCCCCTCCACTTT
TRBJ2-3 | TRBV6-1 | . | . | CASSVRSTDTQYF | TGTGCCAGCAGTGTGCGGAGCACAGATACGCAGTATTTT
TRBJ1-4 | TRBV28 | . | . | CASRGQLTTNEKLFF | TGTGCCAGCAGAGGACAGTTAACAACTAATGAAAAACTGTTTTTT
TRBJ2-7 | TRBV5-4 | . | . | CASSFNLGSPYEQYF | TGTGCCAGCAGCTTCAATCTTGGCAGCCCCTACGAGCAGTACTTC
TRBJ2-5 | TRBV7-2 | once | . | CASSPLGSGGETQYF | TGTGCCAGCAGCCCCCTGGGTAGCGGTGGAGAGACCCAGTACTTC
TRBJ2-5 | TRBV2 | . | . | CASSDWETQYF | TGTGCCAGCAGTGACTGGGAGACCCAGTACTTC
TRBJ1-2 | TRBV7-3 | . | TRBD1 | CASSPSDRDGYTF | TGTGCCAGCAGCCCCTCCGACAGGGACGGCTACACCTTC
TRBJ1-2 | TRBV30 | once | TRBD1 | CAWTRDSYGYTF | TGTGCCTGGACCCGGGACAGCTATGGCTACACCTTC
TRBJ2-5 | TRBV11-2 | . | . | CASSFTDQTEETQYF | TGTGCCAGCAGCTTTACGGATCAGACTGAAGAGACCCAGTACTTC
TRBJ1-3 | TRBV6-1 | . | . | CASSEGAVRTGNTIYF | TGTGCCAGCAGTGAAGGGGCGGTGAGAACTGGAAACACCATATATTTT
TRBJ1-5 | TRBV10-3 | . | TRBD1 | CAISESATGNQPQHF | TGTGCCATCAGTGAGTCGGCGACAGGGAATCAGCCCCAGCATTTT
TRBJ1-2 | TRBV30 | . | . | CAWSPDTYYGYTF | TGTGCCTGGAGTCCCGACACTTACTATGGCTACACCTTC
TRBJ1-2 | TRBV15 | . | . | CATSRAGDGYTF | TGTGCCACCAGCAGAGCCGGTGATGGCTACACCTTC
TRBJ2-5 | TRBV14 | . | . | CASSQDGVDQETQYF | TGTGCCAGCAGCCAAGATGGGGTGGACCAAGAGACCCAGTACTTC
TRBJ1-6 | TRBV6-6 | . | . | CASIQGLGSPLHF | TGTGCCAGTATACAGGGTTTAGGGTCACCCCTCCACTTT
TRBJ1-2 | TRBV7-6 | . | . | CASSLGGKVGGYTF | TGTGCCAGCAGCCTCGGGGGTAAGGTTGGTGGCTACACCTTC
TRBJ2-4 | TRBV7-9 | . | . | CASSPEGLWGKNIQYF | TGTGCCAGCAGCCCCGAGGGGTTGTGGGGCAAAAACATTCAGTACTTC
TRBJ1-1 | TRBV30 | . | . | CAWSKRGGTEAFF | TGTGCCTGGAGTAAACGGGGTGGCACTGAAGCTTTCTTT
TRBJ2-7 | TRBV10-3 | . | . | CAIATAYEQYF | TGTGCCATCGCTACAGCCTACGAGCAGTACTTC
TRBJ2-7 | TRBV9 | . | . | CASSVERGKQYF | TGTGCCAGCAGCGTAGAAAGGGGCAAGCAGTACTTC
TRBJ1-1 | TRBV30 | . | . | CAWSRQAANTEAFF | TGTGCCTGGAGTAGACAGGCGGCGAACACTGAAGCTTTCTTT
TRBJ2-5 | TRBV5-5 | . | TRBD1 | CASSGTGTETQYF | TGTGCCAGCAGCGGGACAGGGACGGAGACCCAGTACTTC
TRBJ1-1 | TRBV18 | once | . | CASSQLAANTEAFF | TGTGCCAGCTCCCAATTGGCAGCCAACACTGAAGCTTTCTTT
TRBJ2-7 | TRBV27 | . | TRBD1 | CASSLLDRVGHEQYF | TGTGCCAGCAGCCTCCTGGACAGGGTGGGCCACGAGCAGTACTTC
TRBJ1-3 | TRBV25-1 | . | . | CASSELRSSGNTIYF | TGTGCCAGCAGTGAATTAAGATCCTCTGGAAACACCATATATTTT
TRBJ1-2 | TRBV5-6 | . | . | CASSQDRLNYGYTF | TGTGCCAGCAGTCAGGACAGATTGAACTATGGCTACACCTTC
TRBJ1-3 | TRBV7-9 | . | . | CASSLGPEGTGNTIYF | TGTGCCAGCAGCTTAGGCCCCGAAGGCACTGGAAACACCATATATTTT
TRBJ1-2 | TRBV7-9 | . | TRBD1 | CASSLRTGENYGYTF | TGTGCCAGCAGCTTACGGACAGGGGAGAACTATGGCTACACCTTC
TRBJ2-7 | TRBV5-4 | . | . | CASSSTSGYEQYF | TGTGCCAGCAGCTCGACTAGTGGCTACGAGCAGTACTTC
TRBJ1-2 | TRBV28 | . | TRBD1 | CASSLGTGGAYGYTF | TGTGCCAGCAGTTTAGGGACAGGGGGCGCCTATGGCTACACCTTC
TRBJ2-7 | TRBV11-3 | . | . | CASSRGSYEQYF | TGTGCCAGCAGCAGGGGTTCCTACGAGCAGTACTTC